What follows are 2 T cell receptor beta chains derived from one specimen sequenced in a study of vaccination effects on CD4 cells after COVID-19 (dated by TCRdb to 2021 to 2024). Receptors were amplified or captured by the immunoSEQ multiplex PCR assay. This immuneACCESS table, as held by TCRdb, lists in-frame sequences with V and J called but not all clones. Of the missing ones, under half trace to an unresolved V gene in checked studies; the others have no known cause. For this sample there are about 24,000 clones; 76% appear just once. Clones ranked in the top ten supply 10% of the sample. The ViraFEST assay stimulated PBMC with viral peptide pools and then used TCR sequencing to identify antigen-specific CD4+ T cell clonotypes by expansion. After roughly 11 days of culture, CD4+ T cells were isolated with the EasySep CD4+ T cell isolation kit. Negative nucleocapsid antibody results before and after vaccination confirmed that the healthy vaccine recipients had no prior SARS-CoV-2 infection.

These receptors have no identified antigens. Material: CD4+ T cells from PBMCs cultured with HCoV-NL63 spike peptides, obtained before COVID-19 vaccination. The sample's cell subset or site label, in plain terms: HCoV-NL63 spike overlapping peptide pool stimulation. These receptors were collected from a human donor who received a COVID-19 vaccine.

V is TRBV5-1 and J is TRBJ1-2; 7 nucleotides match TRBD1. V lost 5 bases, J lost 4 bases, and 23 bases stayed unmatched. This CDR3 is 19 amino acids long. CDR1 is SGHRS and CDR2 is YFSETQ in the germline V gene. Here the CDR3 reads CASSLWGQQRELGGYGYTF. CDR3 DNA: TGCGCCAGCAGTTTGTGGGGACAGCAACGAGAGCTTGGTGGCTATGGCTACACCTTC.

The chain combines TRBV19 with TRBJ1-5; D is unresolved. CDR1 is LNHDA, CDR2 SQIVND, per germline (reference sequence). Trimming pared 5 bases from V and 11 bases from J, leaving 19 bases between. The CDR3 is 14 amino acids. The CDR3 protein is CASSPGPNGRAQHF. As DNA, the CDR3 is TGTGCCAGTAGTCCCGGGCCAAACGGCCGGGCCCAGCATTTT.